The TCR beta chain under discussion was sequenced for a study of neurological immune-mediated disorders (dated by TCRdb to the late 2010s). Notes on the research overall: Among the roughly 34 multiple sclerosis patients, relapsing-remitting MS was present in some 31 and secondary progressive MS was present in 3. Peripheral blood TCR-beta repertoires from patients with HTLV-I-associated myelopathy (HAM/TSP), patients with multiple sclerosis, and healthy controls were compared in the study using UMI-based sequencing. The roughly 110 TCR-beta libraries covered PBMC samples along with longitudinal samples, technical triplicates, and paired sorted CD4+ and CD8+ T-cell subsets. The cohort included approximately 70 subjects: roughly 14 with HAM/TSP, around 34 with multiple sclerosis, and around 20 healthy controls. The paper as a whole reports these results and caveats: In phylogenetic analysis, the repertoires of 18 of 34 MS patients grouped into a cluster of related CDR3 sequences, which suggests a possible signature at the repertoire level. Expanded clones from different subjects shared no identical CDR3 amino acid sequences, which suggests that TCR-beta repertoires were private in all groups. No association of the MS cluster with clinical or MRI features was observed, and the need for larger cohorts was stated by the authors. TCR clonal expansion was highest in HAM/TSP patients and lowest in MS patients, with MS patients falling below even healthy controls.

cDNA was synthesized by template-switch 5'RACE using a primer carrying a 10-nucleotide random unique molecular identifier by which each TCR transcript was tagged. Every sequencing run covered 15-18 subjects and yielded more than 170 million TCR-beta sequences. The RNeasy kit was used to extract total RNA. Using the KAPA Real-time Library Amplification kit, TCR-beta VDJ regions were amplified with primers for the TCR constant region and the 5'RACE anchor. A first PCR added sample indexes and Illumina adaptors, after which a second PCR increased the library yield. After purification with Ampure beads, the TCR product of roughly 650 bp was size-selected on a 2% E-gel SizeSelection system. Before pooling, library quality was checked on a Bioanalyzer, concentration was measured with Qubit, and libraries were quantified with the Kapa Library Quantification kit. An Illumina HiSeq 2500 was used to sequence the libraries paired-end at 2 x 150 bp. To increase sequence diversity, roughly 24-32% phiX was spiked into each library pool. Regarding the original processing steps: The UMI-based MiGEC pipeline processed quality-filtered reads and removed over 80% of raw TCR sequences during error correction. IMGT germline references were used for alignment of VDJ genes, and clonotypes were defined by a unique CDR3 amino acid sequence together with V-J genes. Clonal expansion, Shannon diversity and CDR3 relatedness (CalcPairwiseDistances, ClusterSamples) were evaluated with VDJtools, and phylogenetic trees were built with CLCbio workbench. Using coefficient-of-variation modelling across technical triplicates, the study counted a clone as expanded if it had at least 8 unique UMIs. Using fastp trimming at Q25 and MiXCR clonotype assembly, TCRdb reanalyzed the public sequencing data and kept in-frame beta chains. Every CDR3 protein is listed once, alongside the most common genes and DNA of its rows. The V and J calls shown here were made by TCRdb, not taken from the authors' results. The sample table contains tens of thousands of distinct CDR3 sequences; only one count was recorded for around 4.8% of them. 3.4% of the sample comes from the top ten.

This clonotype was detected ten times or more. Its antigen remains unidentified. Base qualities are not recorded, but no much larger clone differs from it by a single base. The germline V gene provides CDR1 SGHAT and CDR2 FQNNGV. The CDR3 contains 14 residues, cysteine and phenylalanine counted. CDR3 DNA is the only sequence kept; it has 42 bases, read in frame from the first base. The germline ends are 12 bases apart after V is trimmed by 5 bases and J by 4 bases. Unsorted PBMC libraries were generated from 2 million PBMCs stored in RNAlater at -80 °C until RNA extraction. Multiple sclerosis patients were enrolled in a US clinical protocol under which disease progression was evaluated by magnetic resonance imaging. Peripheral blood was subjected to Ficoll-Hypaque density gradient centrifugation to isolate PBMCs, which were then cryopreserved in liquid nitrogen.

The material sequenced was PBMCs. This clonotype was sampled from a woman in her forties or fifties with multiple sclerosis. Here the chain combines TRBV11-2 and TRBJ2-1; the D segment cannot be called with confidence. The CDR3 amino acid sequence is: CASSLQSRYNEQFF. The DNA is as follows: TGTGCCAGCAGCCTCCAGAGCCGTTACAATGAGCAGTTCTTC.